This TCR beta chain emerged from a study of T-cell memory formation after mild COVID-19. Study-wide findings and caveats: Nothing confirmed that second-wave clones peaking on day 37 were specific for SARS-CoV-2.

A few counts support this clonotype. Its target is not known. TCRdb processed the 5' RACE reads anew with MiXCR; each CDR3 protein has one entry. The sample holds under 300,000 distinct CDR3 sequences, approximately 7.6% seen once. The CDR3 contains 13 residues. V gave up 1 base and J gave up 6 bases, with 4 bases separating them. This receptor was identified in a man younger than 35 who had mild COVID-19 (a few samples of this study predate the infection). Cell type and time point are not known. The sample taken for sequencing was PBMCs or a T cell subset sorted from them (not recorded which). The chain employs TRBV12-3 or TRBV12-4 and TRBJ1-6; D gene ambiguous. The CDR3 here is CASSLEVNSPLHF. CDR3 sequence (DNA): TGTGCCAGCAGTTTAGAGGTTAATTCACCCCTCCACTTT.